The clone carrying this TCR beta chain was recorded once. The entry originates in a study of preoperative IRX-2 immunotherapy in early breast cancer. Noted treatment: preoperative locoregional IRX-2 cytokine immunotherapy. Profiling relied on immunoSEQ multiplex PCR, and the TCRdb table lists in-frame clones only, not all of them. The table includes 75,000 to 100,000 clones, roughly 90% detected once. The length of the CDR3 is 14 residues. The V gene's germline CDR1 is GTSNPN and CDR2 SVGIG (reference sequence). V lost 2 bases and J lost 8, with 15 bases in between. The V gene is TRBV30, the J gene TRBJ1-4, with TRBD1 as a possible D gene (5 bases). The starting material was tumor tissue, obtained after IRX-2 immunotherapy. This receptor was taken from a human donor with breast cancer. The DNA of the CDR3 is TGTGCCTGGAGTAACGGACGGGGGAGGGAAAAACTGTTTTTT. Protein sequence: CAWSNGRGREKLFF.